This TCR beta chain was sequenced during a study of a mutant IDH1 vaccine in newly diagnosed glioma (dated by TCRdb to the early 2020s). Describing the broader study: Eight vaccinations were administered to patients in weeks 1, 3, 5, 7, 11, 15, 19 and 23, corresponding to visits V03 through V10. Peripheral blood was collected at six visits: V03 (baseline), V05, V07, V10, V12 and V13. Of the 25 to 35 patients who were treated, about 62% were male and about 40% were female, and the mean age was around 40 years. For exploratory analyses, around 26 treated patients had longitudinal TCRB deep sequencing done wherever samples were available. Vaccination started 4-6 weeks after radiotherapy alone, or was given together with temozolomide cycles in the groups whose treatment included chemotherapy. Before enrollment, patients had received standard therapy of radiotherapy alone, temozolomide alone, or radiochemotherapy with temozolomide; most received the combination. The study at large found these results: Across multiple MHC alleles, vaccine-induced immune responses were seen in approximately 93% of patients. It was noted by the authors that analyses of patient blood samples could not be reproduced owing to sample limitations. Selection of PBMC samples for TCRB deep sequencing was based on availability. No apparent relationship was observed between pseudoprogression and alterations in the top peripheral T cell clonotypes detected by TCRB sequencing.

Libraries came from the immunoSEQ multiplex PCR assay. Rearranged TCR beta chain sequences were amplified with the hsTCRB Kit following the manufacturer's protocol. An Illumina MiSeq was used to sequence the TCRB libraries. In the authors' own workflow: The proprietary platform of the kit vendor was used for demultiplexing, trimming and gene mapping. Sourced from immuneACCESS, this table was stored by TCRdb with only in-frame sequences that have V and J called. A share of the clones is absent; for the studies checked, an unresolved V gene accounts for under half, and the remainder has no known explanation. D and trimming were read from the DNA, whereas the V and J calls and clone size are those reported in that table. For this sample the table gives tens of thousands of clones, of which around nine tenths were detected only once. The ten largest clonotypes hold roughly 0.5% of the sample. Of note for this clone: The antigen it recognizes is unknown. Base qualities are not recorded, but no much larger clone differs from it by a single base.

Sample time point, as interpreted from the label and publication: week 5, during vaccination. Each vaccine dose was 300 ug of a 20-mer mutant IDH1 peptide in Montanide, given subcutaneously with topical imiquimod. The donors had newly diagnosed IDH1-mutant astrocytomas of WHO grade 3 or 4 that showed loss of nuclear ATRX. The samples were drawn from NOA16, a multicentre, single-arm, open-label phase I trial in Germany that tested a mutant IDH1 peptide vaccine in humans for the first time. Genomic DNA for TCRB sequencing was isolated from EDTA blood with the DNeasy Blood and Tissue Kit. The CDR3, cysteine through phenylalanine, is 16 amino acids long. Just the 48-base CDR3 DNA is kept, in frame starting at base 1. The germline V gene specifies SGHRS as CDR1 and YFSETQ as CDR2. V is shortened by 3 bases, J by 4 bases, and the region joining them spans 17 bases.

The sequenced sample was PBMCs, obtained from a glioma patient whose treatment included an IDH1 peptide vaccine. The origin of this receptor is a woman aged 45-59 years with glioma. The chain was built from TRBV5-1 and TRBJ2-1, with the D call perhaps TRBD1 or TRBD2, each one matching 7 bases. The DNA sequence is TGCGCCAGCAGCTACGGGGGGACAGACCTATACAATGAGCAGTTCTTC. Its protein reads: CASSYGGTDLYNEQFF. The CDR3, completed at both ends by the reference TRBV5-1 and TRBJ2-1 genes, gives the full variable domain KAGVTQTPRYLIKTRGQQVTLSCSPISGHRSVSWYQQTPGQGLQFLFEYFSETQRNKGNFPGRFSGRQFSNSRSEMNVSTLELGDSALYLCASSYGGTDLYNEQFFGPGTRLTVL.